Each of the 16 T cell receptor beta chains below was sequenced from the same sample in a study of CD8+CD57+ T cells in acquired aplastic anemia. An expansion of CD8+CD57+ cells by flow cytometry had been shown in patients chosen for sequencing. TCR beta VDJ combinations and CDR3 sequences were profiled from genomic DNA. Via MiXCR, TCRdb re-called the reads, giving one row per CDR3 protein. The sample includes around 170,000 distinct CDR3 sequences, just under 50% seen only once; the top ten take 8% to 10%. Source material: sorted CD4+, CD8+, or CD8+CD57+ T cells (not recorded which) from PBMCs. All receptors come from a human donor with aplastic anemia.

In its sample, this clonotype was seen a few times. In this CDR3 the conserved last residue, phenylalanine or tryptophan, is missing, so a read error is likely. The V and J genes are TRBV27 and TRBJ2-1; D not resolved. CDR1 MNHEY and CDR2 SMNVEV come from the germline V gene (reference sequence). Trimming took off 5 bases at V and 1 base at J, with 12 bases between the two ends. The CDR3 runs to 15 residues. As DNA, the CDR3 is TGTGCCAGCAGTCCAATCCGGCGTTCCTACAATGAGCAGTTCCTC. The encoded protein is CASSPIRRSYNEQFL.

This clonotype was observed once. The chain combines TRBV5-1 with TRBJ2-5; TRBD1 agrees at 8 bases. V lost 4 bases to trimming and J lost 4 bases; unmatched junction nucleotides: 6. Germline lookup yields CDR1 SGHRS and CDR2 YFSETQ. CDR3 length equals 14 residues. In DNA, the CDR3 is TGCGCCAGCAGCCCGGACAGGGTGGGAGAGACCCAGTACTTC. This encodes CASSPDRVGETQYF. Supplemented by reference TRBV5-1 and TRBJ2-5, the full variable domain reads KAGVTQTPRYLIKTRGQQVTLSCSPISGHRSVSWYQQTPGQGLQFLFEYFSETQRNKGNFPGRFSGRQFSNSRSEMNVSTLELGDSALYLCASSPDRVGETQYFGPGTRLLVL.

The chain joins TRBV10-3 to TRBJ1-2; a weak D match, TRBD1 (5 bases). V lost 4 bases, J lost 7 bases, and 13 bases lay in between. Germline CDR1 reads ENHRY; CDR2 reads SYGVKD. This CDR3 comprises 13 residues. CDR3: CAISAKGDGGYTF. Written as DNA, the CDR3 is TGTGCCATCAGTGCTAAAGGGGACGGTGGCTACACCTTC.

CDR3 protein: CSVAGDGYGYTF. The CDR3 bases are TGCAGCGTTGCGGGGGACGGTTACGGCTACACCTTC. The chain couples TRBV29-1 to TRBJ1-2; possible D gene TRBD1, 5 bases. V gave up 4 bases and J gave up 8 bases, with 14 bases separating them. Germline V gene lookup returns CDR1 SQVTM and CDR2 ANQGSEA. The CDR3 consists of 12 residues. Supplemented by reference TRBV29-1 and TRBJ1-2, the full variable domain reads SAVISQKPSRDICQRGTSLTIQCQVDSQVTMMFWYRQQPGQSLTLIATANQGSEATYESGFVIDKFPISRPNLTFSTLTVSNMSPEDSSIYLCSVAGDGYGYTFGSGTRLTVV.

This chain joins TRBV19 and TRBJ1-1, with 9 positions matching TRBD1. The CDR3 contains 14 residues. Germline CDR1 is LNHDA and CDR2 is SQIVND (reference sequence). The trim removed 3 bases at V and 3 bases at J, leaving 2 bases unmatched. CDR3 coding DNA: TGTGCCAGTAGTATCGGACAGGGGTACACTGAAGCTTTCTTT. Its protein is CASSIGQGYTEAFF.

This clonotype occurred a few times. The CDR3 region has the DNA TGTGCCAGCTCACCACGAGCGGGCGGACCAGCACCCTACGAGCAGTACTTC. Translated, it gives CASSPRAGGPAPYEQYF. The V call is TRBV18, the J call TRBJ2-7; a weak D match, TRBD2 (6 bases). Trimming stripped 1 base from V and 2 bases from J, with 18 bases between. This CDR3 region has 17 residues. Germline lookup yields CDR1 KGHSH and CDR2 LQKENI.

This clonotype was recorded a few times. The J gene is TRBJ2-2, the V gene TRBV11-1; the match to TRBD1 covers 9 bases. The ends lost 2 bases at V and 0 bases at J; junction bases unmatched: 10. CDR1 and CDR2 (germline): SGHAT, FQDESV (reference sequence). The CDR3 spans 19 residues. In DNA, the CDR3 is TGTGCCAGCAGCTTAAACCCTGACAGGGGGGCCCCGAACACCGGGGAGCTGTTTTTT. This gives the protein CASSLNPDRGAPNTGELFF.

This chain uses TRBV19 with TRBJ2-7, with 7 bases fitting TRBD2. With V trimmed by 1 base and J by 2 bases, 2 bases remained unmatched. The V gene's germline CDR1 is LNHDA and CDR2 SQIVND (reference sequence). This CDR3 comprises 14 residues. DNA of the CDR3: TGTGCCAGTAGTATAGGAGCGGGACCCTACGAGCAGTACTTC. It codes for CASSIGAGPYEQYF.

V usage is TRBV2 and J usage is TRBJ2-7; perhaps TRBD1 as D (5 bases). Trimming shortened V by 8 bases and J by 2 bases, and 16 bases separated the two germline ends. Germline CDR1 is SNHLY and CDR2 is FYNNEI. CDR3 size: 14 residues. The CDR3 loop is CASSPRGFAYEQYF. In DNA form, the CDR3 reads TGTGCCAGCTCACCAAGGGGTTTCGCCTACGAGCAGTACTTC.

This clonotype was detected ten times or more. This rearrangement joins TRBV6-1 to TRBJ2-1; TRBD2 matches at 7 bases. This CDR3 has 11 residues. CDR1 is MNHNS, CDR2 SASEGT, per germline. The junction had 2 bases not matched to a gene; V was cut back by 6 bases and J by 9 bases. CDR3 residues: CASSPGGEQFF. In DNA form, the CDR3 reads TGTGCCAGCAGCCCGGGAGGTGAGCAGTTCTTC.

This clonotype came up a few times. CDR3 sequence (DNA): TGTGCCAGCAGCCATACAGCCTACGAGCAGTACTTC. Translating gives CASSHTAYEQYF. The chain joins TRBV7-2 to TRBJ2-7; D gene unclear. CDR1 SGHTA and CDR2 FQGNSA come from the germline V gene. The CDR3 sequence is 12 residues long. Trimming took off 5 bases at V and 2 bases at J, with 7 bases between the two ends.

The rearrangement uses TRBV12-3 or TRBV12-4 and TRBJ1-5; D is perhaps TRBD1 (5 bases). Trimming shortened V by 3 bases and J by 2 bases, and 8 bases separated the two germline ends. The CDR3 runs 14 residues. In DNA, the CDR3 is TGTGCCAGCAGTTTTCAGGGAGGCAATCAGCCCCAGCATTTT. It translates to CASSFQGGNQPQHF.

About this clonotype itself: This could be a read error, since a much larger clone is one nucleotide away. CDR3 residues: CASSEGRNTGELFF. CDR3 nucleotides: TGTGCCAGCAGTGAAGGAAGGAACACCGGGGAGCTGTTTTTT. V gene TRBV2 combines with J gene TRBJ2-2, with no clear D. CDR1 and CDR2 from the germline V gene are SNHLY and FYNNEI. Deletions cut 1 base from V and 1 base from J, with 4 bases between. This CDR3 region has 14 residues.

The V gene is TRBV7-9, the J gene TRBJ2-7; D unresolved. This CDR3 is 13 amino acids long. Trimming pared 1 base from V and 3 bases from J, leaving 7 bases between. The germline V gene encodes CDR1 SEHNR and CDR2 FQNEAQ (reference sequence). The DNA of the CDR3 is TGTGCCAGCAGCTTAGGTGGGATCTACGAGCAGTACTTC. It translates to CASSLGGIYEQYF.

This clonotype was detected once. The CDR3 loop reads CASSQDLQGKGYTF. CDR3 sequence (DNA): TGTGCCAGCAGCCAAGATCTGCAGGGGAAAGGCTACACCTTC. V is TRBV3-1 and J is TRBJ1-2, with a possible D match to TRBD1 (6 bases). The CDR3 is 14 residues long. Germline lookup yields CDR1 LGHDT and CDR2 YNNKEL (reference sequence). V lost 0 bases to trimming and J lost 8 bases, with 13 bases between them.

The chain couples TRBV2 to TRBJ2-7; 8 bases agree with TRBD1. With 2 bases clipped from V and 1 base from J, the junction kept 10 bases outside the gene matches. CDR1 is SNHLY and CDR2 is FYNNEI in the germline V gene. The CDR3 runs 17 residues. The DNA for the CDR3 is TGTGCCAGCAGTGAAAGACAGGGGATGGGGTTTTCCTACGAGCAGTACTTC. Translating gives CASSERQGMGFSYEQYF.